Following are 17 T cell receptor beta chains from one sample sequenced in a study of blood T cell repertoires in COVID-19. Profiled with immunoSEQ multiplex PCR; TCRdb holds only in-frame clones, not every one. The table shows 200,000 to 250,000 clones, with almost 85% occurring only once. Sequenced material: peripheral blood. The receptors originated from a man aged 45 to 65 with acute or convalescent COVID-19.

The DNA of the CDR3 is TGTGCCAGCAGTTACCGGTTGCACACTGAAGCTTTCTTT. Protein product: CASSYRLHTEAFF. The chain links TRBV6-2 or TRBV6-3 to TRBJ1-1, with D unclear. The length of the CDR3 is 13 residues. V was trimmed by 2 bases and J by 3 bases, leaving 7 bases between them. Germline CDR1 is MNHEY and CDR2 is SVGEGT.

This rearrangement joins TRBV28 to TRBJ2-1, with 10 positions matching TRBD1. Per the germline V gene, CDR1 is MDHEN and CDR2 is SYDVKM. The length of the CDR3 is 14 residues. J was trimmed by 11 bases and V by 2 bases; bases with no gene match: 6. The CDR3 region has the DNA TGTGCCAGCAGTTTAACACGGGACAGGGGCCAGCAGTTCTTC. Encoded protein: CASSLTRDRGQQFF.

This clone has a handful of counts. The V call is TRBV10-3, the J call TRBJ1-1; D gene unclear. The CDR3 sequence is 14 residues long. V was clipped by 2 bases and J by 1 base, with 8 bases between them. Per the germline V gene, CDR1 is ENHRY and CDR2 is SYGVKD. The CDR3 nucleotides read TGTGCCATCAGTGAGGCGGGCCGGAACACTGAAGCTTTCTTT. Translation: CAISEAGRNTEAFF.

V and J are TRBV28 and TRBJ2-6; D might be TRBD2 (6 bases). The V and J ends lost 4 bases and 2 bases respectively, with 6 bases between them. Germline CDR1 reads MDHEN; CDR2 reads SYDVKM. The CDR3 spans 14 residues. CDR3 region: CASSSGAGANVLTF. CDR3 in DNA: TGTGCCAGCAGTTCGGGGGCTGGGGCCAACGTCCTGACTTTC.

This sequence joins TRBV3-1 (or the pseudogene TRBV3-2) and TRBJ2-4; D is perhaps TRBD1 (6 bases). The CDR3 length is 15 residues. Germline-derived CDR1 and CDR2 are LGHDT and YNNKEL (reference sequence). V was cut by 4 bases and J by 5 bases, with 15 bases left in between. CDR3 DNA: TGTGCCAGCAGCCCCACCCGGACAGAGGAAAACATTCAGTACTTC. This sequence encodes CASSPTRTEENIQYF.

V is TRBV12-3 or TRBV12-4 and J is TRBJ2-7, with D possibly TRBD2 on 5 matching bases. The CDR3 extends over 13 amino acids. The germline V and J ends were trimmed by 8 bases and 2 bases, with 13 bases remaining between them. The CDR3 DNA reads TGTGCCAGCGGGAGACAACCGCCCTACGAGCAGTACTTC. Its protein product is CASGRQPPYEQYF.

The rearrangement joins TRBV28 to TRBJ2-1, with 10 nucleotides matching TRBD2. The V gene end was trimmed by 5 bases and the J gene end by 0 bases; junction bases not matched to a gene: 7. The CDR3 covers 17 residues. Germline values: CDR1 MDHEN, CDR2 SYDVKM. The CDR3 spells CASSLRLAGSSYNEQFF. The CDR3 region has the DNA TGTGCCAGCAGTCTGAGACTAGCGGGTAGCTCCTACAATGAGCAGTTCTTC.

The chain has TRBV19 and TRBJ2-2; D is undetermined. V was shortened by 6 bases and J by 5 bases, with 4 bases between the two germline ends. Germline V gene lookup returns CDR1 LNHDA and CDR2 SQIVND (reference sequence). The length of the CDR3 is 11 residues. The CDR3 DNA reads as TGTGCCAGTAGGAGGACCGGGGAGCTGTTTTTT. It yields the protein CASRRTGELFF.

This clone was picked up a small number of times. The chain is built from TRBV18 and TRBJ2-7, with 10 bases fitting TRBD2. V lost 3 bases, J lost 0 bases, and 17 bases stayed unmatched. CDR1 is KGHSH and CDR2 is LQKENI in the germline V gene. The CDR3 loop spans 20 amino acids. CDR3 in amino acids: CASSPPIRGLAGVSSYEQYF. The DNA for the CDR3 is TGTGCCAGCTCACCTCCGATTCGTGGTCTAGCGGGAGTGAGCTCCTACGAGCAGTACTTC. The whole variable domain, filled in from reference TRBV18 and TRBJ2-7, reads NAGVMQNPRHLVRRRGQEARLRCSPMKGHSHVYWYRQLPEEGLKFMVYLQKENIIDESGMPKERFSAEFPKEGPSILRIQQVVRGDSAAYFCASSPPIRGLAGVSSYEQYFGPGTRLTVT.

V is TRBV7-9 and J is TRBJ2-5; D is perhaps TRBD2 (5 bases). V gave up 5 bases and J gave up 5 bases, with 15 bases separating them. Germline V gene data show CDR1 as SEHNR and CDR2 as FQNEAQ (reference sequence). CDR3 length equals 14 residues. CDR3 amino acids: CASSPPGLSETQYF. The DNA for the CDR3 is TGTGCCAGCAGCCCTCCCGGACTTTCGGAGACCCAGTACTTC.

The chain links TRBV27 to TRBJ1-5; no clear D. From germline, CDR1 is MNHEY and CDR2 SMNVEV (reference sequence). V shed 0 bases and J shed 7 bases, with 7 bases lying between them. The CDR3 runs 13 residues. CDR3 nucleotides: TGTGCCAGCAGTTTATCTGCGTCCCAGCCCCAGCATTTT. Protein sequence: CASSLSASQPQHF.

The rearrangement uses TRBV3-1 (or the pseudogene TRBV3-2) and TRBJ2-7; D is unresolved. Trimming removed 3 bases at V and 3 bases at J, with 9 bases between. The CDR3 loop spans 13 amino acids. Looked up from germline, CDR1 is LGHDT and CDR2 is YNNKEL (reference sequence). CDR3 in DNA: TGTGCCAGCAGCCACGGTCAGGACTACGAGCAGTACTTC. Translating gives CASSHGQDYEQYF.

This clone showed up just a few times. J is TRBJ1-2 and V is TRBV9, with a tentative D call TRBD1 (6 bases). Germline CDR1 and CDR2: SGDLS and YYNGEE. V lost 4 bases and J 4 bases, leaving 26 bases between the germline ends. The CDR3 is made up of 18 amino acids. This chain's CDR3 is CASSSPVGGQPDSYGYTF. The CDR3 DNA is TGTGCCAGCAGCTCCCCGGTGGGGGGGCAACCAGATTCCTATGGCTACACCTTC.

The chain is built from TRBV4-1 and TRBJ2-7; tentative D call: TRBD1 (6 bases). Germline CDR1 and CDR2: MGHRA and YSYEKL. Deletions cut 2 bases from V and 3 bases from J, with 11 bases between. The CDR3 totals 14 residues. In nucleotides, the CDR3 is TGCGCCAGCAGCCAACGACAGGAGTTCTACGAGCAGTACTTC. Residues: CASSQRQEFYEQYF.

V and J are TRBV6-5 and TRBJ1-3; maybe TRBD1 (5 bases). CDR3 length: 14 residues. CDR1 is MNHEY, CDR2 SVGAGI, per germline. V was shortened by 8 bases and J by 4 bases, with 15 bases between the two germline ends. CDR3 in DNA: TGTGCCAGCCGCCGGGGGGGGTCAGGAAACACCATATATTTT. Its translation is CASRRGGSGNTIYF.

The gene calls are TRBV3-1 (or the pseudogene TRBV3-2) and TRBJ2-5, with TRBD2 as a possible D gene (7 bases). Germline loops: CDR1 LGHDT, CDR2 YNNKEL (reference sequence). V lost 2 bases and J 2 bases, leaving 9 bases between the germline ends. The CDR3 length is 14 residues. The CDR3 reads CASSQRGGQETQYF. In DNA form, the CDR3 reads TGTGCCAGCAGCCAAAGGGGGGGGCAAGAGACCCAGTACTTC.

V and J are TRBV5-6 and TRBJ2-7; TRBD1 is a possible D gene (5 bases). Per germline, CDR1 SGHDT and CDR2 YYEEEE. V lost 4 bases and J 3 bases, leaving 20 bases between the germline ends. The CDR3 runs 16 residues. The CDR3 coding sequence is TGTGCCAGCAGCCCGATTACGTCCGACAGCTACTACGAGCAGTACTTC. Translating gives CASSPITSDSYYEQYF.